The 3 T cell receptor beta chains below were found in one sample sequenced in a study of blood T cell repertoires in COVID-19 (TCRdb year 2020). Library prep was done by the immunoSEQ multiplex PCR assay. Not all clones reach the TCRdb copy of this immuneACCESS table, which keeps in-frame sequences only. Checked studies attribute under half of the gap to unresolved V genes and leave the rest unexplained. The sample has roughly 200,000 clones on record, 88% of them singletons. The ten largest clones represent roughly 1.6% of the sample. What was sequenced was peripheral blood. The receptors were gathered from a man aged 18-30 years with active or convalescent COVID-19.

The chain is built from TRBV4-2 and TRBJ2-7; TRBD2 aligns across 8 bases. V gave up 0 bases and J gave up 6 bases; unmatched junction bases: 7. Per germline, CDR1 LGHNA and CDR2 YNFKEQ. The CDR3 consists of 15 residues. DNA for the CDR3: TGTGCCAGCAGCCAAGACGGGAGGGCCGGAGGCGAGCAGTACTTC. It translates to CASSQDGRAGGEQYF.

The chain uses TRBV19 and TRBJ1-6, with unresolved D. This CDR3 has 15 amino acids. Germline CDR1 and CDR2: LNHDA and SQIVND (reference sequence). Trimming cost V 4 bases and J 8 bases, with 15 bases left between them. The CDR3 DNA reads TGTGCCAGTAGTACCAACTCGGGAAATCATTCACCCCTCCACTTT. Residues: CASSTNSGNHSPLHF.

The chain carries TRBV7-8 and TRBJ2-7; weak D call: TRBD1 (6 bases). Deletions cut 7 bases from V and 4 bases from J, with 17 bases between. The CDR3 totals 14 residues. Per germline, CDR1 SGHVS and CDR2 FQNEAQ. The CDR3 nucleotides are TGTGCCAGCACCAGGAACCGACAGGATTACGAGCAGTACTTC. Its translation is CASTRNRQDYEQYF. Using reference TRBV7-8 and TRBJ2-7 for the parts outside the CDR3, the full variable domain is GAGVSQSPRYKVAKRGQDVALRCDPISGHVSLFWYQQALGQGPEFLTYFQNEAQLDKSGLPSDRFFAERPEGSVSTLKIQRTQQEDSAVYLCASTRNRQDYEQYFGPGTRLTVT.